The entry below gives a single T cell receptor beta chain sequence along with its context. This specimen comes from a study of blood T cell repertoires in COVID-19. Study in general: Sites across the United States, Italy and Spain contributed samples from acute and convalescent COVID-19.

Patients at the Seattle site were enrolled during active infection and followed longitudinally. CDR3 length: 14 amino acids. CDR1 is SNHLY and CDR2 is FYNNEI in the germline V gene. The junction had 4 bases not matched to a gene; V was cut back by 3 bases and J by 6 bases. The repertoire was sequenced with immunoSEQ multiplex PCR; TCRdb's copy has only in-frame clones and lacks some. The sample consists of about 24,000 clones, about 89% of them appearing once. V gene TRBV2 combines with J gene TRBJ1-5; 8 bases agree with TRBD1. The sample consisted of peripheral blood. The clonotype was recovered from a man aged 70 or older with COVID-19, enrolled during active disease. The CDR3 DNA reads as TGTGCCAGCAGTGAGGAACAGGGGGGTCAGCCCCAGCATTTT. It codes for CASSEEQGGQPQHF.